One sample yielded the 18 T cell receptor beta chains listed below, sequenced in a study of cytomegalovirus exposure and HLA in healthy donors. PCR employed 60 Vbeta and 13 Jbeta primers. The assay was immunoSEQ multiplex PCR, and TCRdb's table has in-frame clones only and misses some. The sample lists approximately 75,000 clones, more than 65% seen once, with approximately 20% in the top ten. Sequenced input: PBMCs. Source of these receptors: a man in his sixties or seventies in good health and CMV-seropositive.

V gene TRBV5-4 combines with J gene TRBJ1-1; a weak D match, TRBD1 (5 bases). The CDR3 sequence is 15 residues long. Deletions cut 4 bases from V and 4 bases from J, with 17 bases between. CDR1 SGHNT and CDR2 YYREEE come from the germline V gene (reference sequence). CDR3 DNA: TGTGCCAGCAGCCGACTCGGGGGTGCGACCACTGAAGCTTTCTTT. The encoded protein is CASSRLGGATTEAFF. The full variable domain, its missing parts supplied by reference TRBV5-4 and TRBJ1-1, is ETGVTQSPTHLIKTRGQQVTLRCSSQSGHNTVSWYQQALGQGPQFIFQYYREEENGRGNFPPRFSGLQFPNYSSELNVNALELDDSALYLCASSRLGGATTEAFFGQGTRLTVV.

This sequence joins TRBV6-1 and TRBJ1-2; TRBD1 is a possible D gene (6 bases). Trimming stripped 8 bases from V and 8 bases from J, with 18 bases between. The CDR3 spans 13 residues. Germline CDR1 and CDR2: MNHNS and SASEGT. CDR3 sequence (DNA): TGTGCCAGCGCAGGGGCCCCGAGAGGGGGCTACACCTTC. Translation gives CASAGAPRGGYTF.

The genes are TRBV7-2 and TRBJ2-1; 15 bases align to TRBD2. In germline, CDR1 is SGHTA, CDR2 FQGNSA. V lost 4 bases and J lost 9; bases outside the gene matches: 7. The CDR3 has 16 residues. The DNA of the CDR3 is TGTGCCAGCAGCTCCGGGACTAGCGGGAGGAGGGGTGAGCAGTTCTTC. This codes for CASSSGTSGRRGEQFF.

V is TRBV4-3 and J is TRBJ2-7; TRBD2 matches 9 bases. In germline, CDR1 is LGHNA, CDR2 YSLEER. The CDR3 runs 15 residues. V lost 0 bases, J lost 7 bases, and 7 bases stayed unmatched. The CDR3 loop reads CASSQDRGGGAEQYF. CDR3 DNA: TGCGCCAGCAGCCAAGATAGAGGCGGGGGGGCGGAGCAGTACTTC.

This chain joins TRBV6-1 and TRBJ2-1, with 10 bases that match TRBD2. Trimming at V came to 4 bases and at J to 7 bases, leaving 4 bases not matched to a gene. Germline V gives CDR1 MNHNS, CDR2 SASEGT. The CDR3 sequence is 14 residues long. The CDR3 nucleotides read TGTGCCAGCAGTGCTAGCGGGAGAGGAAATGAGCAGTTCTTC. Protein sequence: CASSASGRGNEQFF.

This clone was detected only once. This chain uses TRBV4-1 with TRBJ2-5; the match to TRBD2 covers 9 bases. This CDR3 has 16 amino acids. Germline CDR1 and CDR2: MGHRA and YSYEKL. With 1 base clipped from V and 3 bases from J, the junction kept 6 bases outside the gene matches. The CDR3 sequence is CASSQGRSSGKETQYF. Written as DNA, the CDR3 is TGCGCCAGCAGCCAAGGCAGATCTAGCGGGAAAGAGACCCAGTACTTC.

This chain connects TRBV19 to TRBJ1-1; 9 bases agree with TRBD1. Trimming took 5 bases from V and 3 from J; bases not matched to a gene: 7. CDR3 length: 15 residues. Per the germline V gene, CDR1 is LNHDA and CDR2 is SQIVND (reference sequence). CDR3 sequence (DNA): TGTGCCAGTAGTCCTCAGACAGGGGGGTACACTGAAGCTTTCTTT. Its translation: CASSPQTGGYTEAFF.

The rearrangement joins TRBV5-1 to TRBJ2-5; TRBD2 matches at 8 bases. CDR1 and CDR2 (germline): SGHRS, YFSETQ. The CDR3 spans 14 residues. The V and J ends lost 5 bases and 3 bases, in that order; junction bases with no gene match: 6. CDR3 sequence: CASSITSGKETQYF. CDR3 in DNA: TGCGCCAGCAGTATAACTAGCGGTAAAGAGACCCAGTACTTC.

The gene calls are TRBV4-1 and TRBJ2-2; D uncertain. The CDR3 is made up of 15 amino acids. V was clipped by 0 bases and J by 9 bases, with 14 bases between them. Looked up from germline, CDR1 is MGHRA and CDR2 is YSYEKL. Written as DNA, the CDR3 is TGCGCCAGCAGCCAAGATAGACAAGCCTACCGGGAGCTGTTTTTT. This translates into CASSQDRQAYRELFF.

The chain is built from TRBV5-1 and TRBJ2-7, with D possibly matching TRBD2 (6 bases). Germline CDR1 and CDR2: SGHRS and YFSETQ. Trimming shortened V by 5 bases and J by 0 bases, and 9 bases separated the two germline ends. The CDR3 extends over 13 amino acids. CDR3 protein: CASREGSSYEQYF. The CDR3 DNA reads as TGCGCCAGCAGGGAGGGGAGCTCCTACGAGCAGTACTTC. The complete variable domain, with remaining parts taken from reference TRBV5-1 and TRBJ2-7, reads KAGVTQTPRYLIKTRGQQVTLSCSPISGHRSVSWYQQTPGQGLQFLFEYFSETQRNKGNFPGRFSGRQFSNSRSEMNVSTLELGDSALYLCASREGSSYEQYFGPGTRLTVT.

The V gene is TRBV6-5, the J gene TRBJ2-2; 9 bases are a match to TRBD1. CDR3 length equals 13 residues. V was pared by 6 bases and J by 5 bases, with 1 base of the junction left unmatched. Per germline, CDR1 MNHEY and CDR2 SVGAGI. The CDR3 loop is CASRGTGTGELFF. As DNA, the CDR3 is TGTGCCAGCAGAGGGACAGGGACCGGGGAGCTGTTTTTT.

In DNA form, the CDR3 reads TGTGCCAGCAGCGTGGGACAGAACACTGAAGCTTTCTTT. Translating gives CASSVGQNTEAFF. The chain recombines TRBV11-3 with TRBJ1-1; D perhaps matches TRBD1 (6 bases). The germline V gene encodes CDR1 SGHNT and CDR2 YENEEA. The CDR3 covers 13 residues. With 5 bases removed from V and 1 base from J, the gap between germline ends came to 8 bases.

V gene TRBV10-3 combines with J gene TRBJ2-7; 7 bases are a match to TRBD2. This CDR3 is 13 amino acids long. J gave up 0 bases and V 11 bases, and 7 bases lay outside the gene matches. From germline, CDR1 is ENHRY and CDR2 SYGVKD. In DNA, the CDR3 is TGTGCCGTCCTCGGGGGGAGCTCCTACGAGCAGTACTTC. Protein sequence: CAVLGGSSYEQYF.

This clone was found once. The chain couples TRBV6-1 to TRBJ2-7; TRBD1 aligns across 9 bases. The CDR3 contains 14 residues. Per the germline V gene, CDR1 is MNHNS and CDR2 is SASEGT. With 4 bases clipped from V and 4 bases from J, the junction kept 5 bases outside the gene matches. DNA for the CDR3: TGTGCCAGCAGTGTCGGGACAGGGTTTTACGAGCAGTACTTC. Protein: CASSVGTGFYEQYF.

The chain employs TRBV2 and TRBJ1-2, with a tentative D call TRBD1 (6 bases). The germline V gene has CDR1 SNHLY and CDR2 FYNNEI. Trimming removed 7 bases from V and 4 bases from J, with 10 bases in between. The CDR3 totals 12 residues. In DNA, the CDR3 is TGTGCCAGCAACAGGGTATCCTATGGCTACACCTTC. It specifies CASNRVSYGYTF.

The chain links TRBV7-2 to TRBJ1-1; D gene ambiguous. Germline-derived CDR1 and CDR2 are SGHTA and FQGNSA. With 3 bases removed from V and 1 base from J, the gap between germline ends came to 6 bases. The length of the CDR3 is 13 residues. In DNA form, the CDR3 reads TGTGCCAGCAGCTTTGCGCCGAACACTGAAGCTTTCTTT. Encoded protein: CASSFAPNTEAFF.

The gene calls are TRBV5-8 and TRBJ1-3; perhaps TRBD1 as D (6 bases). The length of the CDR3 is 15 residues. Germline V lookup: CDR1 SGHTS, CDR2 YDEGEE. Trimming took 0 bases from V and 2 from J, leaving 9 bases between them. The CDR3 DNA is TGTGCCAGCAGCTTGGGCGGGGGCCCTGGAAACACCATATATTTT. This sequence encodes CASSLGGGPGNTIYF.

For the CDR3, the DNA is TGTGCCAGCAAGGGGTCGAATGAAAAACTGTTTTTT. It specifies CASKGSNEKLFF. J is TRBJ1-4 and V is TRBV5-4, with D possibly matching TRBD1 (5 bases). In germline, CDR1 is SGHNT, CDR2 YYREEE (reference sequence). The V and J ends lost 6 bases and 5 bases respectively, with 8 bases between them. The CDR3 consists of 12 residues. The variable domain in full, with the rest retrieved from reference TRBV5-4 and TRBJ1-4, is ETGVTQSPTHLIKTRGQQVTLRCSSQSGHNTVSWYQQALGQGPQFIFQYYREEENGRGNFPPRFSGLQFPNYSSELNVNALELDDSALYLCASKGSNEKLFFGSGTQLSVL.